This T cell receptor (beta chain) was identified during a study of blood T cell repertoires in COVID-19. Study-wide context: Samples of COVID-19 (acute and convalescent) were obtained from the United States, Italy and Spain.

Clones were read by immunoSEQ multiplex PCR, and TCRdb kept only the in-frame ones, dropping some. The data show approximately 70,000 clones, 80% to 95% seen once. The sequencing input was peripheral blood. The receptor was isolated from a man aged 50-60 years with COVID-19, enrolled during active disease.

CDR3 DNA sequence: TGTGCCAGCAGCCAAGACGTAAACGGGGAGCTGTTTTTT. Its protein is CASSQDVNGELFF. The chain uses TRBV3-1 (or the pseudogene TRBV3-2) and TRBJ2-2; D not resolved. Germline-derived CDR1 and CDR2 are LGHDT and YNNKEL (reference sequence). V lost 0 bases, J lost 7 bases, and 6 bases lay in between. This CDR3 has 13 residues.